A single sample is the source of the 32 T cell receptor beta chains below, sequenced in a study of CD8 T cells in ankylosing spondylitis (dated by TCRdb to about 2017). Library preparation employed 5' RACE. Reads for this sample came from an Illumina HiSeq 2500. TCRdb's own reprocessing of the public reads used fastp at Q25 and MiXCR and kept productive beta chains. Each entry is one CDR3 protein sequence, shown with its most common DNA and genes. This sample lists about 540,000 distinct CDR3 sequences; 9.5% to 15% were detected once. The ten largest account for almost 7% of the sample. Their antigens remain unidentified. Study-wide conclusions, independent of this receptor: Blood from ankylosing spondylitis patients appeared to be characterized by a TCR beta motif made up of several highly homologous amino acid variants.

The sample comprised blood, either unsorted or a sorted T cell fraction (not recorded which). Receptor source: a male donor with ankylosing spondylitis.

This clonotype has ten or more counts. This chain connects TRBV3-1 to TRBJ2-1, with 8 bases identical to TRBD2. V shed 0 bases and J 10 bases; nucleotides not matched to a gene: 5. Germline V gives CDR1 LGHDT, CDR2 YNNKEL (reference sequence). The CDR3 contains 14 residues. The CDR3 nucleotides read TGTGCCAGCAGCCAAGAGATAGCGGGGTGGGAGCAGTTCTTC. Amino acid sequence: CASSQEIAGWEQFF.

This clonotype was seen at least ten times. This chain joins TRBV10-3 and TRBJ2-7, with TRBD2 identical over 8 bases. V was pared by 6 bases and J by 3 bases, with 7 bases of the junction left unmatched. Germline loops: CDR1 ENHRY, CDR2 SYGVKD. The CDR3 runs to 14 residues. CDR3 bases: TGTGCCATCAGGGAGGGACTAGGATACTACGAGCAGTACTTC. Protein product: CAIREGLGYYEQYF.

This clonotype was observed at least ten times. CDR3 nucleotide sequence: TGTGCCAGCAGCTTGATTAGGGTACGATTTGGCACCGGGGAGCTGTTTTTT. Its protein is CASSLIRVRFGTGELFF. The chain carries TRBV5-6 and TRBJ2-2; D unresolved. Germline V gene sequence: CDR1 SGHDT, CDR2 YYEEEE. Between the trimmed V and J ends, which lost 1 base and 4 bases, there was a span of 17 bases. CDR3 length: 17 residues. The full variable domain, with the rest looked up from reference TRBV5-6 and TRBJ2-2, is DAGVTQSPTHLIKTRGQQVTLRCSPKSGHDTVSWYQQALGQGPQFIFQYYEEEERQRGNFPDRFSGHQFPNYSSELNVNALLLGDSALYLCASSLIRVRFGTGELFFGEGSRLTVL.

This clonotype was counted between two and nine times. The chain couples TRBV3-1 to TRBJ2-3; no clear D gene. The CDR3 extends over 13 amino acids. Germline values: CDR1 LGHDT, CDR2 YNNKEL (reference sequence). V was cut by 6 bases and J by 0 bases, with 7 bases left in between. The CDR3 region is CASSSVSTDTQYF. CDR3 coding DNA: TGTGCCAGCAGTTCCGTGAGCACAGATACGCAGTATTTT.

This clonotype was recorded a few times. The rearrangement joins TRBV7-2 to TRBJ1-2; tentatively, D is TRBD1 (6 bases). V lost 5 bases, J lost 1 base, and 11 bases lay in between. CDR1 and CDR2 (germline): SGHTA, FQGNSA. This CDR3 region has 14 residues. The CDR3 sequence is CASSADRSNYGYTF. CDR3 coding DNA: TGTGCCAGCAGCGCAGACAGGAGTAACTATGGCTACACCTTC.

In this sample, this clonotype turned up a few times. V and J are TRBV20-1 and TRBJ1-2; D not certain. The CDR3 consists of 12 residues. Germline CDR1 DFQATT, CDR2 SNEGSKA (reference sequence). Between the trimmed V and J ends, which lost 5 bases and 7 bases, there was a span of 14 bases. The CDR3 loop is CSAGDGRSGYTF. The CDR3 DNA follows: TGCAGTGCTGGCGATGGGAGGTCTGGCTACACCTTC.

The rearrangement links TRBV5-1 to TRBJ1-4; D gene unclear. The CDR3 loop spans 13 amino acids. Germline loops: CDR1 SGHRS, CDR2 YFSETQ. The V and J ends lost 4 bases and 5 bases respectively, with 9 bases between them. The CDR3 DNA reads as TGCGCCAGCAGCGGCAGTCCCAATGAAAAACTGTTTTTT. Its protein is CASSGSPNEKLFF.

This clonotype turned up a few times. V is TRBV28 and J is TRBJ1-5, with D tentatively TRBD1 (5 bases). CDR1 MDHEN and CDR2 SYDVKM come from the germline V gene. The CDR3 totals 15 residues. V was cut by 5 bases and J by 5 bases, with 16 bases left in between. CDR3 sequence (DNA): TGTGCCAGCAGTATGGGACCCGGAGGGTATCAGCCCCAGCATTTT. Protein product: CASSMGPGGYQPQHF.

The genes are TRBV15 and TRBJ2-2, with a possible D match to TRBD1 (5 bases). The CDR3 contains 18 residues. The germline V gene encodes CDR1 LNHNV and CDR2 YYDKDF (reference sequence). V shed 0 bases and J shed 6 bases, with 20 bases lying between them. The CDR3 protein is CATSRDPGSFVGAGELFF. For the CDR3, the DNA is TGTGCCACCAGCAGAGACCCCGGCAGCTTTGTAGGGGCCGGGGAGCTGTTTTTT.

This clonotype has at least ten counts. The rearrangement links TRBV12-3 or TRBV12-4 to TRBJ1-1; D is unclear. This CDR3 is 16 amino acids long. V lost 4 bases and J lost 3, with 18 bases in between. In DNA, the CDR3 is TGTGCCAGCAGTTATATCCCTGCGGGGTCGGACACTGAAGCTTTCTTT. This gives the protein CASSYIPAGSDTEAFF.

The rearrangement links TRBV6-1 to TRBJ1-6; maybe TRBD1 (5 bases). This CDR3 comprises 14 residues. Germline V gives CDR1 MNHNS, CDR2 SASEGT. V was clipped by 6 bases and J by 7 bases, with 13 bases between them. The CDR3 sequence is CASSLGAWNSPLHF. CDR3 nucleotides: TGTGCCAGCAGCCTTGGGGCGTGGAATTCACCCCTCCACTTT.

This clonotype has ten or more counts. The chain employs TRBV5-6 and TRBJ1-6; possibly TRBD1 for D (6 bases). The V gene's germline CDR1 is SGHDT and CDR2 YYEEEE. With 2 bases removed from V and 4 bases from J, the gap between germline ends came to 16 bases. The CDR3 is 17 amino acids. The CDR3 sequence: CASSLPRTRGYNSPLHF. The CDR3 DNA reads as TGTGCCAGCAGCTTACCCCGGACGAGGGGGTATAATTCACCCCTCCACTTT.

The chain employs TRBV3-1 and TRBJ1-2, with no clear D. Germline CDR1 LGHDT, CDR2 YNNKEL (reference sequence). The CDR3 covers 14 residues. Deletions cut 4 bases from V and 2 bases from J, with 11 bases between. CDR3 residues: CASSPLDPNYGYTF. The CDR3 bases are TGTGCCAGCAGCCCACTGGACCCCAACTATGGCTACACCTTC.

This clonotype has a count of ten or more. The chain is built from TRBV11-2 and TRBJ2-7; the D gene is possibly TRBD1 (7 bases). Germline lookup yields CDR1 SGHAT and CDR2 FQNNGV. The CDR3 loop spans 16 amino acids. V lost 1 base, J lost 6 bases, and 19 bases lay in between. The CDR3 is CASSLATGTAGGEQYF. As DNA, the CDR3 is TGTGCCAGCAGCTTAGCAACCGGGACAGCGGGCGGCGAGCAGTACTTC. Complete variable domain (other parts from reference TRBV11-2 and TRBJ2-7): EAGVAQSPRYKIIEKRQSVAFWCNPISGHATLYWYQQILGQGPKLLIQFQNNGVVDDSQLPKDRFSAERLKGVDSTLKIQPAKLEDSAVYLCASSLATGTAGGEQYFGPGTRLTVT.

CDR3 loop: CASSPGGMDGYTF. CDR3 bases: TGTGCCAGCAGTCCCGGCGGGATGGATGGCTACACCTTC. This chain connects TRBV12-3 or TRBV12-4 to TRBJ1-2; no clear D. Trimming pared 5 bases from V and 6 bases from J, leaving 13 bases between. The length of the CDR3 is 13 residues.

This clonotype was observed a single time. CDR3 bases: TGTGCCAGCTCACGGAATCAGGAGTCTAACTATGGCTACACCTTC. Translating gives CASSRNQESNYGYTF. J is TRBJ1-2 and V is TRBV18; D unresolved. The CDR3 has 15 residues. CDR1 and CDR2 (germline): KGHSH, LQKENI. V was clipped by 4 bases and J by 0 bases, with 12 bases between them.

This clonotype was counted only a few times. This chain uses TRBV5-1 with TRBJ1-3; D remains ambiguous. This CDR3 has 15 residues. The V and J ends lost 0 bases and 0 bases respectively, with 7 bases between them. Germline V gene sequence: CDR1 SGHRS, CDR2 YFSETQ. CDR3 sequence (DNA): TGCGCCAGCAGCTTGGACAACCACTCTGGAAACACCATATATTTT. Amino acid sequence: CASSLDNHSGNTIYF.

The sample holds a few counts of this clonotype. The chain uses TRBV10-3 and TRBJ1-5; 7 bases line up with TRBD1. Germline V gene data show CDR1 as ENHRY and CDR2 as SYGVKD. J lost 2 bases, V lost 6 bases, and 7 bases had no gene match. There are 15 residues in the CDR3. This CDR3 is CAISFDRVGNQPQHF. CDR3 DNA sequence: TGTGCCATCAGCTTCGACAGGGTAGGCAATCAGCCCCAGCATTTT.

This clonotype was seen a handful of times. The rearrangement uses TRBV7-9 and TRBJ1-6; D might be TRBD1 (6 bases). The length of the CDR3 is 15 residues. Germline CDR1 and CDR2: SEHNR and FQNEAQ (reference sequence). Trimming shortened V by 2 bases and J by 11 bases, and 16 bases separated the two germline ends. CDR3 coding DNA: TGTGCCAGCAGCTTACCCACCTCAGGGGTTCCACCCCTCCACTTT. This gives the protein CASSLPTSGVPPLHF.

The chain couples TRBV12-3 or TRBV12-4 to TRBJ2-7; 8 nucleotides align to TRBD2. This CDR3 contains 16 residues. V shed 3 bases and J 0 bases; nucleotides not matched to a gene: 7. CDR3 DNA: TGTGCCAGCAGTTTGAGCCTAGCGGGTTTCTCCTACGAGCAGTACGTC. It is translated as CASSLSLAGFSYEQYV.

This clonotype was counted many times. This sequence joins TRBV20-1 and TRBJ1-5; possibly TRBD1 for D (6 bases). The ends were cut back, 7 bases at V and 4 bases at J, with 17 bases in the middle. This CDR3 comprises 14 residues. Germline assignment: CDR1 DFQATT and CDR2 SNEGSKA (reference sequence). The chain's CDR3 is CSVVYRDVNQPQHF. The CDR3 coding sequence is TGCAGTGTAGTATACAGGGACGTGAATCAGCCCCAGCATTTT.

V and J are TRBV11-2 and TRBJ2-2, with 10 bases matching TRBD2. The CDR3 is made up of 16 amino acids. Trimming at V came to 5 bases and at J to 5 bases, leaving 8 bases not matched to a gene. CDR1 SGHAT and CDR2 FQNNGV come from the germline V gene. CDR3 in DNA: TGTGCCAGCAGCCTAGCACTAGCGGGATATACCGGGGAGCTGTTTTTT. It codes for CASSLALAGYTGELFF.

In the case of this clonotype: This sequence may be a read error, since a much larger clone differs from it by one base. The chain has TRBV12-3 or TRBV12-4 and TRBJ2-2, with 12 bases that match TRBD1. V lost 4 bases to trimming and J lost 6 bases; unmatched junction nucleotides: 3. The length of the CDR3 is 15 residues. CDR3 residues: CASSWGTGGAGELFF. The CDR3 bases are TGTGCCAGCAGTTGGGGGACAGGGGGCGCCGGGGAGCTGTTTTTT.

The chain couples TRBV10-2 to TRBJ2-7; 8 nucleotides agree with TRBD2. The CDR3 is made up of 14 amino acids. The germline V gene has CDR1 WSHSY and CDR2 SAAADI. Trimming removed 2 bases from V and 6 bases from J; junction bases left unmatched: 6. Here the CDR3 DNA reads TGCGCCAGCAGTGAGAGGAGGCTAGCGGGCGAGCAGTACTTC. Amino acid sequence: CASSERRLAGEQYF.

The chain has TRBV7-2 and TRBJ2-7, with 9 bases fitting TRBD2. The CDR3 consists of 17 residues. Germline values: CDR1 SGHTA, CDR2 FQGNSA. The ends lost 4 bases at V and 1 base at J; junction bases unmatched: 11. The CDR3 region is CASSSSIAGVGSYEQYV. In DNA form, the CDR3 reads TGTGCCAGCAGCTCTTCTATAGCGGGAGTGGGGTCCTACGAGCAGTACGTC.

This clonotype has more than one count but fewer than ten. The gene calls are TRBV6-1 and TRBJ1-5; D is unclear. This CDR3 contains 14 residues. Germline CDR1 MNHNS, CDR2 SASEGT. V was trimmed by 2 bases and J by 5 bases, leaving 10 bases between them. CDR3 residues: CASSEYAEDQPQHF. For the CDR3, the DNA is TGTGCCAGCAGTGAATATGCGGAAGATCAGCCCCAGCATTTT.

This chain joins TRBV6-2 or TRBV6-3 and TRBJ2-1; unclear D gene. CDR3 length: 13 amino acids. Germline-derived CDR1 and CDR2 are MNHEY and SVGEGT. Trimming took 6 bases from V and 5 from J, leaving 11 bases between them. The CDR3 DNA sequence: TGTGCCAGCAGGGCCAGCACCAACAATGAGCAGTTCTTC. Residues: CASRASTNNEQFF.

Worth noting for this clonotype: The conserved phenylalanine or tryptophan normally closing the CDR3 is absent here, so this likely arose from a read error. V and J are TRBV2 and TRBJ1-3; tentative D call: TRBD1 (5 bases). The V gene's germline CDR1 is SNHLY and CDR2 FYNNEI. Trimming removed 6 bases at V and 0 bases at J, with 12 bases between. The CDR3 length is 15 residues. The CDR3: CASRLDSDSGNTIYL. CDR3 DNA: TGTGCCAGCAGGCTTGACAGTGACTCTGGAAACACCATATATTTA.

This clonotype turned up a few times. The rearrangement joins TRBV7-7 to TRBJ2-5, with 8 bases matching TRBD1. The CDR3 is 14 residues long. The germline CDR1 and CDR2 sequences are SSHAT and FNYEAQ (reference sequence). Unmatched junction bases numbered 4, after V lost 5 bases and J lost 2 bases. CDR3 nucleotides: TGTGCCAGCAGCCCGACAGGGGTTCAAGAGACCCAGTACTTC. Protein sequence: CASSPTGVQETQYF.

V and J are TRBV11-2 and TRBJ2-7; 10 nucleotides match TRBD2. The CDR3 covers 15 residues. Germline V lookup: CDR1 SGHAT, CDR2 FQNNGV. V lost 6 bases and J lost 6; bases outside the gene matches: 11. CDR3 region: CASSSPGLASGEQYF. CDR3 DNA sequence: TGTGCCAGCAGTTCCCCGGGACTAGCGTCGGGCGAGCAGTACTTC.

V gene TRBV20-1 combines with J gene TRBJ2-5; 9 bases line up with TRBD2. Germline V lookup: CDR1 DFQATT, CDR2 SNEGSKA (reference sequence). There are 16 residues in the CDR3. Germline trimming cut 6 bases from V and 4 bases from J; bases unmatched to any gene: 15. The CDR3 DNA reads as TGCAGTGCCCTAGGGAGATGGCTAGCGGGACTAGAGACCCAGTACTTC. It specifies CSALGRWLAGLETQYF.

This clonotype occurred a few times. The genes are TRBV9 and TRBJ1-1, with 7 bases matching TRBD1. CDR3 length: 15 residues. Germline V gene data show CDR1 as SGDLS and CDR2 as YYNGEE. V dropped 3 bases and J dropped 1; count of bases not matched to a gene: 6. DNA of the CDR3: TGTGCCAGCAGCGCTACGACAGGGTGGAACACTGAAGCTTTCTTT. Protein sequence: CASSATTGWNTEAFF.